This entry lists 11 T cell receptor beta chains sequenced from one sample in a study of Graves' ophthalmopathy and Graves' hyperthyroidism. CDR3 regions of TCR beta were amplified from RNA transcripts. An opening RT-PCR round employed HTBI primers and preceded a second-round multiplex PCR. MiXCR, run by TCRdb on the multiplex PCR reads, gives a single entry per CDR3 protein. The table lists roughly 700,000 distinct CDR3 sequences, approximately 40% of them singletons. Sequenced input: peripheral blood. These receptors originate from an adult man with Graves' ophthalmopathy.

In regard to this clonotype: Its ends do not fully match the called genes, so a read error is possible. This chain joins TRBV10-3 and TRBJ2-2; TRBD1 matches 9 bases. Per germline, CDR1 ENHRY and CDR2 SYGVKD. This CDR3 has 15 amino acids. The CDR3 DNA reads TGTGCCAGCAGTTGGTCGACAGGGGGAACCGGGGAGCTGTTTTTT. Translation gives CASSWSTGGTGELFF.

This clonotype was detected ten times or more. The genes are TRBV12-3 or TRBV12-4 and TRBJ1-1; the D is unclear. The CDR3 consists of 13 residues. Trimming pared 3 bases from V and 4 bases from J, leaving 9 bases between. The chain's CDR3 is CASSFKGTTEAFF. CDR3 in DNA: TGTGCCAGCAGTTTTAAGGGAACCACTGAAGCTTTCTTT.

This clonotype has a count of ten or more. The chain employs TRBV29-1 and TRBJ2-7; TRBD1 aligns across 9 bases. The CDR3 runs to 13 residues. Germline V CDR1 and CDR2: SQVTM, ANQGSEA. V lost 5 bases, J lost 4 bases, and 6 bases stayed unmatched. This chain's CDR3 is CSVHGTGSYEQYF. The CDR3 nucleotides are TGCAGCGTTCATGGGACAGGGTCTTACGAGCAGTACTTC.

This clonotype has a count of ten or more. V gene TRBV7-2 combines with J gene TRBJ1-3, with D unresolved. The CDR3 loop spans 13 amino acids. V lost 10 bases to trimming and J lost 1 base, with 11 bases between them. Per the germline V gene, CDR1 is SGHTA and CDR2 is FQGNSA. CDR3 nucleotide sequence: TGTGCCACCGGGGTGGGGTCTGGAAACACCATATATTTT. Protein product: CATGVGSGNTIYF. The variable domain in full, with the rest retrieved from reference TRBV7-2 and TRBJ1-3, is GAGVSQSPSNKVTEKGKDVELRCDPISGHTALYWYRQSLGQGLEFLIYFQGNSAPDKSGLPSDRFSAERTGGSVSTLTIQRTQQEDSAVYLCATGVGSGNTIYFGEGSWLTVV.

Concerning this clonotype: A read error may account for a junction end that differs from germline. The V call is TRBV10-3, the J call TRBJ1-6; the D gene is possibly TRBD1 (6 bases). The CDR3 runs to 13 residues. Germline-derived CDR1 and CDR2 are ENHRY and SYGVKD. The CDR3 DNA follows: TGTGCCAGCAGTGCCGCAGGGGATTCACCCCTCCACTTT. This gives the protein CASSAAGDSPLHF.

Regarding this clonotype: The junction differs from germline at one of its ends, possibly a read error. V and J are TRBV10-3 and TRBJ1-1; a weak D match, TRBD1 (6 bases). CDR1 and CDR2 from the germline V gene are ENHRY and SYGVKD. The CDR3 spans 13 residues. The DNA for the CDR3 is TGTGCCAGCAGTTGGGGGCGGGGGGCGGAAGCTTTCTTT. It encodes CASSWGRGAEAFF.

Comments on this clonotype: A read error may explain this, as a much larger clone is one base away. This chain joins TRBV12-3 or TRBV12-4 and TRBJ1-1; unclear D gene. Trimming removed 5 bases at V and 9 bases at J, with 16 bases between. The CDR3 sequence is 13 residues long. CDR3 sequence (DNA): TGTGCCAGCAGTCCGCGGGCGGCAAGGAAAGCTTTCTTT. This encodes CASSPRAARKAFF.

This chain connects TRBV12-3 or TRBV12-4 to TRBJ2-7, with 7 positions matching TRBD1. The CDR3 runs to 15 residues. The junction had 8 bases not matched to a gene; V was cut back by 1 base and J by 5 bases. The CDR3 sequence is CASSLGEYTGDEQYF. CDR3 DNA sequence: TGTGCCAGCAGTTTAGGCGAATACACAGGGGACGAGCAGTACTTC.

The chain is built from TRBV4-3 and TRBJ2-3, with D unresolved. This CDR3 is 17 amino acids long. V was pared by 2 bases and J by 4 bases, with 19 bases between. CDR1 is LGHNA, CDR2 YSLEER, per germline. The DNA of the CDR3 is TGCGCCAGCAGCCAATTGAAGGGTGGGCTATCAGCAGATACGCAGTATTTT. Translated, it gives CASSQLKGGLSADTQYF.

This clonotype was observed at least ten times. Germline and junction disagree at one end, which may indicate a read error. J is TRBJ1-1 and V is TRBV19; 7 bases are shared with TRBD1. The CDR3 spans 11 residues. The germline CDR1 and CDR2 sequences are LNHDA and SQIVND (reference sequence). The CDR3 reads CASSIRDSTLF. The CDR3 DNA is TGTGCCAGTAGTATAAGGGACAGCACCCTATTT.

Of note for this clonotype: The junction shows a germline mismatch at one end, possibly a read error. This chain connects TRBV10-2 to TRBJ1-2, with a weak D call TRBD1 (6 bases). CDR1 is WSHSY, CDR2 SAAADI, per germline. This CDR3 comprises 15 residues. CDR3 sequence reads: CASSLPGAVNYGYTF. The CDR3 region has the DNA TGTGCCAGCTCACTACCAGGGGCAGTTAACTATGGCTACACCTTC.